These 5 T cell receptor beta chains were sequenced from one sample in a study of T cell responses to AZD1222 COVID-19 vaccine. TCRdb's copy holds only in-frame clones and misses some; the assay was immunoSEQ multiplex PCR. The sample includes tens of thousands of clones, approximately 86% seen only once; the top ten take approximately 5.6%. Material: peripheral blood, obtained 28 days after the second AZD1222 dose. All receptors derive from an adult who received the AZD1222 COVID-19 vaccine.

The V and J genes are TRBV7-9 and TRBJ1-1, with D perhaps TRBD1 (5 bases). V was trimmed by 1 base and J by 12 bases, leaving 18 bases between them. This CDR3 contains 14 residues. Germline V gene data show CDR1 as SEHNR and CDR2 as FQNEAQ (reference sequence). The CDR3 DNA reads TGTGCCAGCAGCTTAGGGCAGGGTCCAGGGCGGACTTTCTTT. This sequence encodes CASSLGQGPGRTFF.

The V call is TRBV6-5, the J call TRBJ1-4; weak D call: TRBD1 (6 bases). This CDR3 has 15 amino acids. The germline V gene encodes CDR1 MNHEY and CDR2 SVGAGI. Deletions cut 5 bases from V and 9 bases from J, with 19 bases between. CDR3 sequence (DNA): TGTGCCAGCAGTACACCACAGGGCGGAATGAAAAAACTGTTTTTT. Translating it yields CASSTPQGGMKKLFF.

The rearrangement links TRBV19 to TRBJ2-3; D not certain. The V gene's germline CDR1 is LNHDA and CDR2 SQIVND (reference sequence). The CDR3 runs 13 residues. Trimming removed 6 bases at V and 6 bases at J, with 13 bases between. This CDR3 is CASRGDLLDTQYF. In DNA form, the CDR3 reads TGTGCCAGTAGGGGTGATCTGTTGGATACGCAGTATTTT. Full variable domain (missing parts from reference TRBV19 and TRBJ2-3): DGGITQSPKYLFRKEGQNVTLSCEQNLNHDAMYWYRQDPGQGLRLIYYSQIVNDFQKGDIAEGYSVSREKKESFPLTVTSAQKNPTAFYLCASRGDLLDTQYFGPGTRLTVL.

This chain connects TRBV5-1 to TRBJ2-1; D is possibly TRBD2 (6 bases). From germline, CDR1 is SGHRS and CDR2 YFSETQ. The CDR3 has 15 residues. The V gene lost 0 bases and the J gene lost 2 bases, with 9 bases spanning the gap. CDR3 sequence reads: CASSLDGGTYNEQFF. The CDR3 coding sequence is TGCGCCAGCAGCTTGGACGGCGGGACCTACAATGAGCAGTTCTTC.

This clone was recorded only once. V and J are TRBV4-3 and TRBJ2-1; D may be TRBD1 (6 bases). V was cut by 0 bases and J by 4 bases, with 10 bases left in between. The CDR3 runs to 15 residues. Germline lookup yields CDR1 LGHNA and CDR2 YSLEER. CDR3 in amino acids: CASSQDRGPYNEQFF. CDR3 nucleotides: TGCGCCAGCAGCCAAGACAGGGGACCTTACAATGAGCAGTTCTTC.